Below are 32 T cell receptor beta chains sequenced from a single sample in a study of tissue T cells after allogeneic stem cell transplantation. Sequenced by immunoSEQ multiplex PCR; TCRdb stores in-frame clones only, minus some. The sample contains about 3,300 clones, almost 70% of which appear only once. Material: tissue from the right colon, obtained at autopsy. Receptors were obtained from a male donor older than 55 with lung cancer.

This clone was counted only a few times. The V gene is TRBV11-2, the J gene TRBJ2-7, with D perhaps matching TRBD1 or TRBD2 (7 bases each). The CDR3 consists of 15 residues. From germline, CDR1 is SGHAT and CDR2 FQNNGV. V dropped 5 bases and J dropped 6 bases, with 20 bases sitting between them. CDR3 in DNA: TGTGCCAGCAGCCCCGAATTCACAGGGGAGGGCGAGCAGTACTTC. Its protein product is CASSPEFTGEGEQYF.

In this sample, this clone turned up a few times. The chain combines TRBV5-8 with TRBJ2-7; 7 nucleotides match TRBD1. Germline trimming cut 6 bases from V and 13 bases from J; bases unmatched to any gene: 19. CDR1 is SGHTS, CDR2 YDEGEE, per germline. This CDR3 spans 14 amino acids. CDR3 amino acids: CASNFQTGKSVNYF. In nucleotides, the CDR3 is TGTGCCAGCAACTTTCAGACAGGGAAAAGCGTGAATTACTTC. Combining the CDR3 with reference TRBV5-8 and TRBJ2-7 gives the whole variable domain EAGVTQSPTHLIKTRGQQATLRCSPISGHTSVYWYQQALGLGLQFLLWYDEGEERNRGNFPPRFSGRQFPNYSSELNVNALELEDSALYLCASNFQTGKSVNYFGPGTRLTVT.

The chain is built from TRBV6-5 and TRBJ2-7; D is possibly TRBD1 (7 bases). The CDR3 runs to 14 residues. CDR1 MNHEY and CDR2 SVGAGI come from the germline V gene. The V gene lost 6 bases and the J gene lost 0 bases, with 12 bases spanning the gap. The CDR3 nucleotides read TGTGCCAGCAGCTGGGGGGACAGCTCCTACGAGCAGTACTTC. Its translation is CASSWGDSSYEQYF.

The V call is TRBV29-1, the J call TRBJ1-1; D unresolved. This CDR3 contains 12 residues. Trimming stripped 6 bases from V and 3 bases from J, with 11 bases between. CDR1 is SQVTM, CDR2 ANQGSEA, per germline. CDR3 amino acids: CSVSEWDTEAFF. CDR3 nucleotides: TGCAGCGTATCAGAGTGGGACACTGAAGCTTTCTTT.

The chain employs TRBV9 and TRBJ2-3, with 8 bases identical to TRBD2. CDR3 length: 16 amino acids. CDR1 and CDR2 from the germline V gene are SGDLS and YYNGEE. The ends lost 3 bases at V and 5 bases at J; junction bases unmatched: 11. In DNA form, the CDR3 reads TGTGCCAGCAGCGCGGCGACAGCGGGAGTCAAAGATACGCAGTATTTT. This gives the protein CASSAATAGVKDTQYF. The full variable domain, its missing parts supplied by reference TRBV9 and TRBJ2-3, is DSGVTQTPKHLITATGQRVTLRCSPRSGDLSVYWYQQSLDQGLQFLIQYYNGEERAKGNILERFSAQQFPDLHSELNLSSLELGDSALYFCASSAATAGVKDTQYFGPGTRLTVL.

The rearrangement links TRBV6-2 or TRBV6-3 to TRBJ2-7; 8 bases agree with TRBD2. Germline lookup yields CDR1 MNHEY and CDR2 SVGEGT. The V gene end was trimmed by 0 bases and the J gene end by 5 bases; junction bases not matched to a gene: 12. CDR3 length: 17 amino acids. Written as DNA, the CDR3 is TGTGCCAGCAGTTACTCGAGCGGGAGACCCCTTGGCGACGAGCAGTACTTC. It translates to CASSYSSGRPLGDEQYF.

This clone appeared a few times. The J gene is TRBJ2-3, the V gene TRBV6-4; TRBD2 might be the D (6 bases). The CDR3 has 13 residues. V was pared by 8 bases and J by 1 base, with 10 bases between. Germline CDR1 and CDR2: MRHNA and SNTAGT. This chain's CDR3 is CASAGGGTDTQYF. For the CDR3, the DNA is TGTGCCAGCGCCGGCGGGGGCACAGATACGCAGTATTTT.

V usage is TRBV7-2 and J usage is TRBJ2-1, with 7 bases that match TRBD2. There are 15 residues in the CDR3. The V gene's germline CDR1 is SGHTA and CDR2 FQGNSA. With V trimmed by 2 bases and J by 8 bases, 9 bases remained unmatched. The CDR3 loop is CASSLTLVAGHEQFF. The CDR3 nucleotides are TGTGCCAGCAGCTTAACCCTAGTAGCGGGTCATGAGCAGTTCTTC.

This chain joins TRBV30 and TRBJ1-3; D not certain. Germline V gives CDR1 GTSNPN, CDR2 SVGIG (reference sequence). Trimming left V 4 bases short and J 2 bases short, with 6 bases between. This CDR3 region has 12 residues. As DNA, the CDR3 is TGTGCCTGGATGCGGGCTGGAAACACCATATATTTT. Translation: CAWMRAGNTIYF.

The rearrangement links TRBV5-1 to TRBJ1-5, with D maybe TRBD1 (6 bases). This CDR3 is built from 14 residues. Trimming took 0 bases from V and 2 from J, leaving 6 bases between them. From germline, CDR1 is SGHRS and CDR2 YFSETQ. The CDR3 reads CASSLAGGNQPQHF. The CDR3 DNA sequence: TGCGCCAGCAGCTTGGCAGGGGGCAATCAGCCCCAGCATTTT.

This clone is termed large. This chain connects TRBV27 to TRBJ1-2; 7 positions agree with TRBD1. Trimming took 5 bases from V and 7 from J; bases not matched to a gene: 4. Looked up from germline, CDR1 is MNHEY and CDR2 is SMNVEV (reference sequence). There are 12 residues in the CDR3. The CDR3 DNA reads TGTGCCAGCAGTCCGACAGGGTTTGGCTACACCTTC. This translates into CASSPTGFGYTF.

The CDR3 DNA reads TGTGCCAGCAGCTTGACAGAGACCCAGTACTTC. Its protein is CASSLTETQYF. This chain connects TRBV5-4 to TRBJ2-5; D is ambiguous. There are 11 residues in the CDR3. V lost 1 base to trimming and J lost 4 bases, with 2 bases between them. Germline V gene data show CDR1 as SGHNT and CDR2 as YYREEE (reference sequence).

The V call is TRBV14, the J call TRBJ2-1, with unresolved D. CDR1 is SGHDN and CDR2 is FVKESK in the germline V gene. V was shortened by 0 bases and J by 7 bases, with 7 bases between the two germline ends. The length of the CDR3 is 13 residues. The CDR3 bases are TGTGCCAGCAGCCAAGATTTGGTAAATGAGCAGTTCTTC. Translating it yields CASSQDLVNEQFF.

The chain employs TRBV27 and TRBJ1-6; no definite D call. Germline V gene data show CDR1 as MNHEY and CDR2 as SMNVEV (reference sequence). The CDR3 runs 14 residues. V lost 7 bases and J 8 bases, leaving 15 bases between the germline ends. The CDR3 DNA follows: TGTGCCAGCACACCGGGAAACAGAGATTCACCCCTCCACTTT. Residues: CASTPGNRDSPLHF.

The chain recombines TRBV6-5 with TRBJ1-4; D is perhaps TRBD1 (6 bases). The CDR3 covers 15 residues. V was shortened by 6 bases and J by 10 bases, with 21 bases between the two germline ends. Germline CDR1 reads MNHEY; CDR2 reads SVGAGI. The CDR3 sequence is CASRTNRAVLGKLFF. CDR3 nucleotides: TGTGCCAGCAGGACAAACAGGGCGGTATTAGGAAAACTGTTTTTT.

The chain uses TRBV9 and TRBJ2-7; 7 bases fit TRBD1. The CDR3 spans 14 residues. The J segment lost 1 base and the V segment lost 4 bases, leaving 5 bases of the junction unmatched. Germline V lookup: CDR1 SGDLS, CDR2 YYNGEE. The chain's CDR3 is CASSPRQGSYEQYF. The CDR3 DNA follows: TGTGCCAGCAGCCCCCGACAGGGTTCCTACGAGCAGTACTTC.

This rearrangement joins TRBV2 to TRBJ2-1; 16 nucleotides agree with TRBD2. The CDR3 has 16 amino acids. Germline-derived CDR1 and CDR2 are SNHLY and FYNNEI. With 7 bases clipped from V and 6 bases from J, the junction kept 6 bases outside the gene matches. The CDR3 spells CASTGTSGRVSNEQFF. In DNA, the CDR3 is TGTGCCAGCACCGGGACTAGCGGGAGGGTCTCCAATGAGCAGTTCTTC.

The CDR3 region has the DNA TGTGCCAGCTCACTACTCCGGGGCGAAAGTCGAGGAGAGACCCAGTACTTC. Amino acid sequence: CASSLLRGESRGETQYF. J is TRBJ2-5 and V is TRBV18; perhaps D is TRBD1 or TRBD2 (5 bases each). Germline CDR1 reads KGHSH; CDR2 reads LQKENI. Trimming removed 4 bases at V and 4 bases at J, with 22 bases between. The CDR3 extends over 17 amino acids.

This clone appeared a single time. This chain joins TRBV29-1 and TRBJ2-1, with no clear D. This CDR3 has 11 amino acids. CDR1 is SQVTM, CDR2 ANQGSEA, per germline. Trimming cost V 4 bases and J 2 bases, with 3 bases left between them. CDR3 coding DNA: TGCAGCGTTGGGCCCTACAATGAGCAGTTCTTC. Protein: CSVGPYNEQFF.

This chain connects TRBV5-1 to TRBJ2-1; D is unclear. Trimming stripped 7 bases from V and 0 bases from J, with 8 bases between. This CDR3 region has 13 residues. The germline V gene has CDR1 SGHRS and CDR2 YFSETQ. Here the CDR3 reads CASSNPSYNEQFF. The CDR3 region has the DNA TGCGCCAGCTCCAACCCCTCCTACAATGAGCAGTTCTTC.

The chain is built from TRBV6-5 and TRBJ1-5; the D gene is possibly TRBD1 (5 bases). The CDR3 spans 12 residues. In germline, CDR1 is MNHEY, CDR2 SVGAGI. V lost 5 bases, J lost 7 bases, and 9 bases lay in between. The CDR3 reads CASSTQDQPQHF. In DNA form, the CDR3 reads TGTGCCAGCAGTACACAGGACCAGCCCCAGCATTTT.

The DNA of the CDR3 is TGCGCCAGCAGCTTTAGGCTCTTCCTGAGTGAAAAACTGTTTTTT. Translating gives CASSFRLFLSEKLFF. V is TRBV4-3 and J is TRBJ1-4; no definite D call. The CDR3 is 15 amino acids. The germline V gene encodes CDR1 LGHNA and CDR2 YSLEER. Trimming stripped 5 bases from V and 7 bases from J, with 17 bases between.

The chain links TRBV21-1 to TRBJ2-3; TRBD1, the D gene given by the table, was not confirmed from the DNA. TRBV21-1 is a known pseudogene. This CDR3 region has 18 residues. The CDR3 loop reads CASSSRGDRDRATDTQYF. DNA of the CDR3: TGTGCCAGCAGCTCCCGCGGGGACAGGGACAGGGCCACAGATACGCAGTATTTT.

This rearrangement joins TRBV7-8 to TRBJ2-5; D is possibly TRBD1 (6 bases). The CDR3 sequence is 15 residues long. Trimming pared 2 bases from V and 5 bases from J, leaving 15 bases between. From germline, CDR1 is SGHVS and CDR2 FQNEAQ. The CDR3 here is CASSLLQLQGETQYF. CDR3 nucleotides: TGTGCCAGCAGCTTACTTCAATTACAGGGTGAGACCCAGTACTTC.

This rearrangement joins TRBV7-2 to TRBJ1-1; no clear D gene. The ends were cut back, 2 bases at V and 1 base at J, with 8 bases in the middle. Germline loops: CDR1 SGHTA, CDR2 FQGNSA. The CDR3 runs to 14 residues. The CDR3 DNA is TGTGCCAGCAGCTTATTCATTACGAACACTGAAGCTTTCTTT. It translates to CASSLFITNTEAFF.

The V gene is TRBV5-1, the J gene TRBJ1-3; TRBD1 aligns across 9 bases. The germline V gene has CDR1 SGHRS and CDR2 YFSETQ. With V trimmed by 4 bases and J by 3 bases, 5 bases remained unmatched. The CDR3 is 15 amino acids. CDR3 amino acids: CASSAQGADGNTIYF. For the CDR3, the DNA is TGCGCCAGCAGCGCACAGGGGGCGGATGGAAACACCATATATTTT.

J is TRBJ2-1 and V is TRBV24-1; 8 bases match TRBD2. The J segment lost 3 bases and the V segment lost 8 bases, leaving 8 bases of the junction unmatched. This CDR3 is built from 15 residues. The V gene's germline CDR1 is KGHDR and CDR2 SFDVKD. CDR3 in DNA: TGTGCCACCACCGACGGGAGCGGGAGCTACAATGAGCAGTTCTTC. This encodes CATTDGSGSYNEQFF.

The chain uses TRBV4-3 and TRBJ2-7; the match to TRBD1 covers 9 bases. This CDR3 is built from 16 residues. V trimming: 4 bases; J trimming: 5 bases; junction bases outside the gene matches: 12. The germline CDR1 and CDR2 sequences are LGHNA and YSLEER. The CDR3 reads CASSRSTGTGSHEQYF. The CDR3 DNA sequence: TGCGCCAGCAGCCGCAGTACCGGGACAGGGAGCCACGAGCAGTACTTC.

V usage is TRBV4-3 and J usage is TRBJ2-1; D call uncertain. The CDR3 has 17 residues. Trimming took 1 base from V and 4 from J, leaving 17 bases between them. Germline CDR1 LGHNA, CDR2 YSLEER. The CDR3 sequence: CASSQAVPRGFYNEQFF. CDR3 nucleotides: TGCGCCAGCAGCCAAGCAGTCCCCCGTGGATTTTACAATGAGCAGTTCTTC.

The CDR3 region is CASSITGGSEAFF. The CDR3 bases are TGTGCCAGCAGCATCACGGGGGGGTCTGAAGCTTTCTTT. The chain joins TRBV7-3 to TRBJ1-1; possibly TRBD1 for D (5 bases). The CDR3 length is 13 residues. Germline CDR1 is SGHTA and CDR2 is FQGTGA. The V gene lost 5 bases and the J gene lost 6 bases, with 13 bases spanning the gap.

The chain recombines TRBV29-1 with TRBJ2-6; D not resolved. The CDR3 loop spans 12 amino acids. Germline CDR1 SQVTM, CDR2 ANQGSEA. V dropped 8 bases and J dropped 2 bases, with 7 bases sitting between them. In nucleotides, the CDR3 is TGCAGCACGTTCGCTGGGGCCAACGTCCTGACTTTC. Translation gives CSTFAGANVLTF.

The rearrangement links TRBV12-3 or TRBV12-4 to TRBJ2-7, with D perhaps given as TRBD1 or TRBD2 (5 bases each). V was trimmed by 5 bases and J by 6 bases, leaving 11 bases between them. This CDR3 has 12 residues. The CDR3 sequence: CASSLGGGEQYF. The CDR3 DNA is TGTGCCAGCAGTCTTGGGGGTGGCGAGCAGTACTTC.